The 14 T cell receptor beta chains presented below share a single source sample, sequenced in a study of blood T cells in healthy people across ages. The second PCR ran about 6 to 11 cycles with a sample-barcoded 5' primer and J-beta primers. One entry per CDR3 protein results from TCRdb running MiXCR on the 5' RACE reads. The data show 1.5 million to 2 million distinct CDR3 sequences, 28% seen once. The sequencing sample was made of blood. These receptors were collected from a woman aged 25-40 years in good health.

In the case of this clonotype: One junction end disagrees with the germline gene, perhaps due to a read error. J is TRBJ2-5 and V is TRBV6-6, with 9 bases lining up with TRBD2. The germline gives CDR1 MNHNY, CDR2 SVGAGI (reference sequence). CDR3 length: 16 residues. CDR3 sequence reads: CASSYNSGGGKEAQYF. CDR3 DNA: TGTGCCAGCAGTTACAATAGCGGGGGAGGAAAAGAGGCCCAGTACTTC.

This clonotype was observed many times. This chain links TRBV6-6 with TRBJ2-7; tentatively, D is TRBD2 (5 bases). The CDR3 is 14 amino acids. Per the germline V gene, CDR1 is MNHNY and CDR2 is SVGAGI (reference sequence). The V and J ends lost 0 bases and 5 bases respectively, with 11 bases between them. The CDR3 nucleotides are TGTGCCAGCAGTTACTCGATACTAGTGCACGAGCAGTACTTC. It is translated as CASSYSILVHEQYF.

This rearrangement joins TRBV28 to TRBJ1-3, with TRBD1 identical over 10 bases. V shed 4 bases and J 4 bases; nucleotides not matched to a gene: 4. Germline V gene data show CDR1 as MDHEN and CDR2 as SYDVKM. The CDR3 consists of 15 residues. Written as DNA, the CDR3 is TGTGCCAGCAGTTCCGGACAGGGGGAAGGAAACACCATATATTTT. Translated: CASSSGQGEGNTIYF.

This clonotype was detected only a few times. The chain links TRBV29-1 to TRBJ2-7, with a weak D call TRBD1 (6 bases). The CDR3 extends over 12 amino acids. Germline values: CDR1 SQVTM, CDR2 ANQGSEA. The germline V and J ends were trimmed by 5 bases and 2 bases, with 10 bases remaining between them. CDR3 protein: CSVIRDTYEQYF. In DNA, the CDR3 is TGCAGCGTTATCCGGGACACCTACGAGCAGTACTTC.

The V call is TRBV27, the J call TRBJ1-5; D ambiguous. The CDR3 has 16 residues. V lost 5 bases to trimming and J lost 1 base, with 15 bases between them. CDR1 and CDR2 (germline): MNHEY, SMNVEV (reference sequence). The CDR3 region has the DNA TGTGCCAGCAGTCAGAGATCGGGAGTAAGCAATCAGCCCCAGCATTTT. Protein sequence: CASSQRSGVSNQPQHF.

The chain uses TRBV4-3 and TRBJ2-4; 8 nucleotides match TRBD2. In germline, CDR1 is LGHNA, CDR2 YSLEER. The CDR3 has 18 amino acids. V was pared by 4 bases and J by 0 bases, with 11 bases of the junction left unmatched. The CDR3 DNA reads TGCGCCAGCAGCCCCAAAGGAACTAGCGGATTAGCCAAAAACATTCAGTACTTC. Translated, it gives CASSPKGTSGLAKNIQYF.

The V gene is TRBV4-3, the J gene TRBJ1-2, with TRBD1 as a possible D gene (5 bases). Germline V gives CDR1 LGHNA, CDR2 YSLEER. V shed 4 bases and J shed 7 bases, with 19 bases lying between them. This CDR3 comprises 15 residues. For the CDR3, the DNA is TGCGCCAGCAGCCCCGGGTCGCCGGGACCCTCTGGCTACACCTTC. Translated, it gives CASSPGSPGPSGYTF.

The table lists this clonotype with a count of one. The chain has TRBV24-1 and TRBJ2-1; D might be TRBD1 or TRBD2, each matching 5 bases. The germline V gene has CDR1 KGHDR and CDR2 SFDVKD. The CDR3 length is 15 residues. The V gene lost 5 bases and the J gene lost 8 bases, with 18 bases spanning the gap. The CDR3 coding sequence is TGTGCCACCAGTGTCGGAGCAGGGAGTGTCGATGAGCAGTTCTTC. Residues: CATSVGAGSVDEQFF.

V and J are TRBV7-2 and TRBJ2-2; no firm D call. The CDR3 loop spans 17 amino acids. V lost 2 bases, J lost 8 bases, and 21 bases lay in between. Germline CDR1 SGHTA, CDR2 FQGNSA. The CDR3 is CASSLQLARQIGGELFF. The CDR3 DNA reads as TGTGCCAGCAGCTTACAACTGGCGCGCCAAATAGGGGGGGAGCTGTTTTTT.

As concerns this clonotype: A read error is possible here, since a much larger clone lies one base away. This sequence joins TRBV20-1 and TRBJ2-1, with TRBD2 matching 8 bases. The CDR3 covers 16 residues. V trimming: 2 bases; J trimming: 9 bases; junction bases outside the gene matches: 15. Germline CDR1 reads DFQATT; CDR2 reads SNEGSKA (reference sequence). Here the CDR3 reads CSARKASGRVISEQFF. For the CDR3, the DNA is TGCAGTGCTAGAAAGGCCAGCGGGAGAGTCATTAGTGAGCAGTTCTTC.

The chain carries TRBV10-3 and TRBJ1-5; the D is unclear. This CDR3 is built from 13 residues. Per the germline V gene, CDR1 is ENHRY and CDR2 is SYGVKD. The V end was cut by 8 bases, the J end by 4 bases, with 12 bases between. The CDR3 DNA reads as TGTGCCATCCGACTCGGGATAAATCAGCCCCAGCATTTT. Encoded protein: CAIRLGINQPQHF.

The V and J genes are TRBV20-1 and TRBJ1-4, with 9 bases that match TRBD1. The junction had 10 bases not matched to a gene; V was cut back by 5 bases and J by 6 bases. The germline V gene encodes CDR1 DFQATT and CDR2 SNEGSKA (reference sequence). This CDR3 has 15 residues. The CDR3 here is CSASNPGQGDEKLFF. The CDR3 DNA sequence: TGCAGTGCTTCTAATCCGGGACAGGGTGATGAAAAACTGTTTTTT.

This clonotype has more than one count but fewer than ten. The chain uses TRBV12-3 or TRBV12-4 and TRBJ2-6; D gene uncertain. The ends were cut back, 8 bases at V and 0 bases at J, with 11 bases in the middle. There are 15 residues in the CDR3. Written as DNA, the CDR3 is TGTGCCAGCGAAGACGGGTTCTCTGGGGCCAACGTCCTGACTTTC. This encodes CASEDGFSGANVLTF.

This sequence joins TRBV4-2 and TRBJ1-2, with D hard to call. From germline, CDR1 is LGHNA and CDR2 YNFKEQ. The CDR3 has 15 amino acids. Trimming pared 3 bases from V and 4 bases from J, leaving 15 bases between. The CDR3 reads CASSHPGPTRYGYTF. CDR3 bases: TGTGCCAGCAGCCACCCCGGACCCACGCGCTATGGCTACACCTTC.